The 26 T cell receptor beta chains below come from one sample, sequenced in a study of OX40 agonist ivuxolimab in advanced cancers. The protocol used for the library was the immunoSEQ multiplex PCR assay. TCRdb limited this immuneACCESS table to in-frame rearrangements with V and J called. A share of clones is missing; checked studies link under half to unresolved V genes, and the rest is unexplained. For this sample there are about 64,000 clones; roughly 80% appear just once. Roughly 1.9% of the sample goes to the ten largest clones. The sample was CD4+ or CD8+ T cells sorted from blood, taken in a trial of the OX40 agonist ivuxolimab. All receptors come from an adult with an advanced solid tumor such as melanoma, head and neck, liver or kidney cancer.

V and J are TRBV2 and TRBJ1-5, with D perhaps TRBD1 (5 bases). There are 14 residues in the CDR3. CDR1 SNHLY and CDR2 FYNNEI come from the germline V gene. V was pared by 1 base and J by 3 bases, with 7 bases between. CDR3 in DNA: TGTGCCAGCAGTGAAGGACAGCTCAATCAGCCCCAGCATTTT. Amino acids: CASSEGQLNQPQHF.

V is TRBV7-9 and J is TRBJ2-5; a possible D gene is TRBD2 (5 bases). Germline CDR1 SEHNR, CDR2 FQNEAQ (reference sequence). The ends were cut back, 5 bases at V and 5 bases at J, with 18 bases in the middle. This CDR3 comprises 15 residues. CDR3 residues: CASSPSGRVGETQYF. The CDR3, as DNA: TGTGCCAGCAGCCCGTCTGGGCGGGTCGGGGAGACCCAGTACTTC. Based on the CDR3 plus reference TRBV7-9 and TRBJ2-5, the full variable domain is DTGVSQNPRHKITKRGQNVTFRCDPISEHNRLYWYRQTLGQGPEFLTYFQNEAQLEKSRLLSDRFSAERPKGSFSTLEIQRTEQGDSAMYLCASSPSGRVGETQYFGPGTRLLVL.

This clone has a count of ten or more. The chain combines TRBV18 with TRBJ1-2; no clear D gene. The CDR3 is 10 residues long. The V gene lost 4 bases and the J gene lost 7 bases, with 4 bases spanning the gap. Germline V gene sequence: CDR1 KGHSH, CDR2 LQKENI. CDR3 loop: CASSLSGYTF. The CDR3 nucleotides are TGTGCCAGCTCACTTTCTGGCTACACCTTC.

This chain joins TRBV18 and TRBJ2-3; tentative D call: TRBD1 (6 bases). Looked up from germline, CDR1 is KGHSH and CDR2 is LQKENI. The ends were cut back, 3 bases at V and 0 bases at J, with 13 bases in the middle. The CDR3 contains 16 residues. The CDR3 region is CASSPSTGRSTDTQYF. CDR3 nucleotide sequence: TGTGCCAGCTCACCCTCGACAGGTCGTAGCACAGATACGCAGTATTTT.

J is TRBJ1-3 and V is TRBV30; D possibly corresponds to TRBD1 (6 bases). V gave up 4 bases and J gave up 4 bases, with 14 bases separating them. Looked up from germline, CDR1 is GTSNPN and CDR2 is SVGIG (reference sequence). The CDR3 sequence is 14 residues long. The CDR3: CAWTPGQGGNTIYF. The CDR3, as DNA: TGTGCCTGGACCCCGGGACAAGGCGGAAACACCATATATTTT.

This chain links TRBV30 with TRBJ2-5, with 10 positions matching TRBD2. The ends lost 4 bases at V and 6 bases at J; junction bases unmatched: 5. The germline CDR1 and CDR2 sequences are GTSNPN and SVGIG (reference sequence). The CDR3 totals 13 residues. CDR3 region: CAWTASGSQTQYF. In DNA, the CDR3 is TGTGCCTGGACAGCTAGCGGGAGTCAGACCCAGTACTTC.

The chain joins TRBV6-1 to TRBJ2-5; 10 bases match TRBD2. The CDR3 is 14 amino acids. Germline V gene sequence: CDR1 MNHNS, CDR2 SASEGT. The trim removed 7 bases at V and 4 bases at J, leaving 6 bases unmatched. Written as DNA, the CDR3 is TGTGCCAGCAACTGGAGCGGGGGGGGAGAGACCCAGTACTTC. Its translation: CASNWSGGGETQYF.

This clone was recorded at least ten times. The CDR3 reads CASSIGASGQGYTGELFF. Here the CDR3 DNA reads TGTGCCAGTAGTATAGGTGCATCGGGACAGGGGTACACCGGGGAGCTGTTTTTT. This sequence joins TRBV19 and TRBJ2-2; TRBD1 matches 10 bases. J was trimmed by 3 bases and V by 1 base; bases with no gene match: 8. The CDR3 runs 18 residues. Germline values: CDR1 LNHDA, CDR2 SQIVND (reference sequence).

The rearrangement joins TRBV7-9 to TRBJ2-5; D unclear. The end of the DNA is better explained by TRBJ2-7, so the J call may be wrong. The germline V gene encodes CDR1 SEHNR and CDR2 FQNEAQ (reference sequence). The CDR3 has 14 amino acids. Here the CDR3 reads CASSPRTGSYEQYF. CDR3 DNA sequence: TGTGCCAGCAGCCCTCGGACGGGTTCCTACGAGCAGTACTTC.

The chain couples TRBV5-1 to TRBJ1-4; D not resolved. CDR1 and CDR2 (germline): SGHRS, YFSETQ. This CDR3 contains 13 residues. Trimming removed 1 base from V and 6 bases from J, with 7 bases in between. DNA of the CDR3: TGCGCCAGCAGCTTGCGCGGCTATGAAAAACTGTTTTTT. Translated: CASSLRGYEKLFF.

CDR3 nucleotides: TGTGCCAGCAGTTTACACGGCCCGGGGGCCGGGGAGCTGTTTTTT. Translated: CASSLHGPGAGELFF. The chain joins TRBV6-1 to TRBJ2-2, with D perhaps matching TRBD2 (6 bases). V gave up 5 bases and J gave up 6 bases, with 16 bases separating them. Germline V gene data show CDR1 as MNHNS and CDR2 as SASEGT. The CDR3 length is 15 residues.

The rearrangement uses TRBV4-2 and TRBJ1-2, with a tentative D call TRBD1 (5 bases). Looked up from germline, CDR1 is LGHNA and CDR2 is YNFKEQ. CDR3 length: 16 amino acids. Trimming cost V 5 bases and J 0 bases, with 16 bases left between them. In DNA, the CDR3 is TGTGCCAGCAGCTCAACCACAGGTTACGCTAACTATGGCTACACCTTC. Translated, it gives CASSSTTGYANYGYTF.

This chain uses TRBV5-8 with TRBJ1-1; D is uncertain. The CDR3 is 15 residues long. The germline V gene encodes CDR1 SGHTS and CDR2 YDEGEE. Trimming cost V 0 bases and J 1 base, with 10 bases left between them. CDR3 residues: CASSLALHTNTEAFF. Here the CDR3 DNA reads TGTGCCAGCAGCTTGGCCTTACATACGAACACTGAAGCTTTCTTT.

V and J are TRBV28 and TRBJ2-6, with 8 bases that match TRBD1. The junction had 11 bases not matched to a gene; V was cut back by 7 bases and J by 0 bases. The germline CDR1 and CDR2 sequences are MDHEN and SYDVKM. CDR3 length equals 18 residues. CDR3 nucleotide sequence: TGTGCCAGCACGGGGACAGGATGGAACCCCTCTGGGGCCAACGTCCTGACTTTC. This codes for CASTGTGWNPSGANVLTF.

The chain is built from TRBV9 and TRBJ1-1; unclear D gene. V dropped 1 base and J dropped 3 bases, with 4 bases sitting between them. CDR3 length: 12 residues. Germline values: CDR1 SGDLS, CDR2 YYNGEE. DNA for the CDR3: TGTGCCAGCAGCGTAAGGGACACTGAAGCTTTCTTT. Protein product: CASSVRDTEAFF. Supplemented by reference TRBV9 and TRBJ1-1, the full variable domain reads DSGVTQTPKHLITATGQRVTLRCSPRSGDLSVYWYQQSLDQGLQFLIQYYNGEERAKGNILERFSAQQFPDLHSELNLSSLELGDSALYFCASSVRDTEAFFGQGTRLTVV.

The J gene is TRBJ2-2, the V gene TRBV7-3; 9 nucleotides agree with TRBD1. Germline V lookup: CDR1 SGHTA, CDR2 FQGTGA. Trimming at V came to 5 bases and at J to 9 bases, leaving 7 bases not matched to a gene. The CDR3 sequence is 14 residues long. CDR3 DNA: TGTGCCAGCAGCCTAAAAACAGGGGGCAGGGAGCTGTTTTTT. Residues: CASSLKTGGRELFF.

This chain joins TRBV7-9 and TRBJ2-2; D could derive from TRBD1 or TRBD2 (5 bases each). Germline CDR1 is SEHNR and CDR2 is FQNEAQ (reference sequence). This CDR3 has 14 amino acids. V lost 2 bases and J 5 bases, leaving 9 bases between the germline ends. The CDR3 region is CASSLSWGTGELFF. For the CDR3, the DNA is TGTGCCAGCAGCTTATCGTGGGGGACCGGGGAGCTGTTTTTT. The full variable domain, with the rest looked up from reference TRBV7-9 and TRBJ2-2, is DTGVSQNPRHKITKRGQNVTFRCDPISEHNRLYWYRQTLGQGPEFLTYFQNEAQLEKSRLLSDRFSAERPKGSFSTLEIQRTEQGDSAMYLCASSLSWGTGELFFGEGSRLTVL.

This chain joins TRBV11-3 and TRBJ2-1; 9 bases fit TRBD2. The CDR3 totals 15 residues. Germline CDR1 and CDR2: SGHNT and YENEEA. With V trimmed by 5 bases and J by 10 bases, 12 bases remained unmatched. The CDR3 reads CASSAGTSLLFEQFF. DNA of the CDR3: TGTGCCAGCAGCGCCGGGACTAGCCTACTTTTCGAGCAGTTCTTC.

The chain carries TRBV11-2 and TRBJ2-7; possibly TRBD2 for D (6 bases). The CDR3 length is 13 residues. Germline assignment: CDR1 SGHAT and CDR2 FQNNGV. Deletions cut 5 bases from V and 5 bases from J, with 13 bases between. CDR3 nucleotides: TGTGCCAGCAGCCCGGGGGTTTCCAACGAGCAGTACTTC. Its translation is CASSPGVSNEQYF.

This clone was seen a handful of times. The rearrangement links TRBV11-1 to TRBJ1-2; D unresolved. The CDR3 loop spans 13 amino acids. Trimming removed 7 bases from V and 1 base from J, with 10 bases in between. The V gene's germline CDR1 is SGHAT and CDR2 FQDESV (reference sequence). The DNA of the CDR3 is TGTGCCAGCAAGTCAGGTGATAACTATGGCTACACCTTC. It specifies CASKSGDNYGYTF.

The gene calls are TRBV18 and TRBJ2-1; 9 bases are a match to TRBD2. V dropped 6 bases and J dropped 8; count of bases not matched to a gene: 8. Germline V gene sequence: CDR1 KGHSH, CDR2 LQKENI. The CDR3 contains 14 residues. CDR3 protein: CASSSSGVAHEQFF. The CDR3 DNA sequence: TGTGCCAGCTCGTCTAGCGGGGTTGCCCATGAGCAGTTCTTC. The full variable domain, completed using reference TRBV18 and TRBJ2-1, is NAGVMQNPRHLVRRRGQEARLRCSPMKGHSHVYWYRQLPEEGLKFMVYLQKENIIDESGMPKERFSAEFPKEGPSILRIQQVVRGDSAAYFCASSSSGVAHEQFFGPGTRLTVL.

The V call is TRBV18, the J call TRBJ2-7; D may be TRBD1 (5 bases). Germline CDR1 KGHSH, CDR2 LQKENI. There are 14 residues in the CDR3. Between the trimmed V and J ends, which lost 2 bases and 0 bases, there was a span of 8 bases. The CDR3 is CASSPGASSYEQYF. CDR3 nucleotide sequence: TGTGCCAGCTCACCAGGGGCAAGCTCCTACGAGCAGTACTTC.

The chain couples TRBV7-8 to TRBJ1-2; perhaps TRBD1 as D (5 bases). In germline, CDR1 is SGHVS, CDR2 FQNEAQ. Trimming stripped 1 base from V and 4 bases from J, with 10 bases between. CDR3 length: 14 amino acids. CDR3 DNA sequence: TGTGCCAGCAGCTTAGGGGGACGGCTCTATGGCTACACCTTC. It yields the protein CASSLGGRLYGYTF.

The chain uses TRBV29-1 and TRBJ1-2; possibly TRBD1 for D (6 bases). Trimming pared 1 base from V and 5 bases from J, leaving 11 bases between. This CDR3 contains 13 residues. Germline V gives CDR1 SQVTM, CDR2 ANQGSEA. CDR3 amino acids: CSVEAPGQYGYTF. CDR3 nucleotides: TGCAGCGTTGAAGCACCCGGACAGTATGGCTACACCTTC.

The chain recombines TRBV28 with TRBJ2-5; 10 nucleotides agree with TRBD1. CDR1 and CDR2 from the germline V gene are MDHEN and SYDVKM. Trimming cost V 0 bases and J 4 bases; bases outside gene matches: 5. The CDR3 has 16 amino acids. CDR3 coding DNA: TGTGCCAGCAGTTTATGGGGGACAGGGGAGGGAGAGACCCAGTACTTC. Its translation: CASSLWGTGEGETQYF.

The chain has TRBV5-6 and TRBJ1-1; D gene ambiguous. The germline V gene has CDR1 SGHDT and CDR2 YYEEEE. This CDR3 has 17 amino acids. Between the trimmed V and J ends, which lost 0 bases and 1 base, there was a span of 16 bases. Written as DNA, the CDR3 is TGTGCCAGCAGCTTGGGATTGGACCAAGTGACGAACACTGAAGCTTTCTTT. Translating gives CASSLGLDQVTNTEAFF.